Following are 4 T cell receptor beta chains from one sample sequenced in a study of control samples from healthy donors and cancer patients. The repertoire was sequenced with immunoSEQ multiplex PCR; TCRdb's copy has only in-frame clones and lacks some. The table lists 70,000 to 80,000 clones, 84% of them singletons. Sample: blood. The receptors here all came from a man aged 50-60 years in good health.

The chain has TRBV9 and TRBJ2-1, with 7 bases identical to TRBD1. Germline V gene sequence: CDR1 SGDLS, CDR2 YYNGEE. Germline trimming cut 4 bases from V and 5 bases from J; bases unmatched to any gene: 6. The CDR3 is made up of 14 amino acids. The DNA for the CDR3 is TGTGCCAGCAGCCTCAGGGGGACACACAATGAGCAGTTCTTC. This codes for CASSLRGTHNEQFF. The full variable domain, rest sourced from reference TRBV9 and TRBJ2-1, is DSGVTQTPKHLITATGQRVTLRCSPRSGDLSVYWYQQSLDQGLQFLIQYYNGEERAKGNILERFSAQQFPDLHSELNLSSLELGDSALYFCASSLRGTHNEQFFGPGTRLTVL.

The chain joins TRBV30 to TRBJ2-1; 10 bases agree with TRBD2. CDR1 and CDR2 (germline): GTSNPN, SVGIG (reference sequence). V lost 3 bases to trimming and J lost 7 bases; unmatched junction nucleotides: 6. The CDR3 runs 14 residues. This chain's CDR3 is CAWRMPSGSNEQFF. CDR3 nucleotide sequence: TGTGCCTGGAGAATGCCTAGCGGGAGTAATGAGCAGTTCTTC.

This chain connects TRBV9 to TRBJ1-3; D is undetermined. Per the germline V gene, CDR1 is SGDLS and CDR2 is YYNGEE. The CDR3 contains 15 residues. Trimming shortened V by 4 bases and J by 0 bases, and 11 bases separated the two germline ends. CDR3 sequence (DNA): TGTGCCAGCAGCCAAGGAGCCATCTCTGGAAACACCATATATTTT. The encoded protein is CASSQGAISGNTIYF.

This chain uses TRBV5-1 with TRBJ1-2; 7 positions agree with TRBD1. V shed 4 bases, J shed 6 bases, and the junction held 6 bases outside the gene matches. Per germline, CDR1 SGHRS and CDR2 YFSETQ. This CDR3 is 13 amino acids long. The CDR3 here is CASSPGQNDGYTF. CDR3 coding DNA: TGCGCCAGCAGCCCGGGACAGAACGATGGCTACACCTTC.